This is a list of T cell receptor beta chains from one sample in a study of blood T cell repertoires in COVID-19. The repertoire was sequenced with immunoSEQ multiplex PCR; TCRdb's copy has only in-frame clones and lacks some. The sample records under 55,000 clones, around 90% being singletons. The sample consisted of peripheral blood. The receptors come from a woman older than 75 with active COVID-19. Each CDR3 is given with its conserved first and last residue. D genes are given only for firm matches. A row's size may be missing; if present it is once, few, many or a size class.

TRBV19	-	-	TRBJ1-5	CASSTRRQTLSNQPQHF	TGTGCCAGTAGTACCCGTCGACAGACACTTAGCAATCAGCCCCAGCATTTT
TRBV6-5	-	-	TRBJ2-2	CASRLPQGGPGELFF	TGTGCCAGCAGGCTCCCCCAGGGGGGCCCCGGGGAGCTGTTTTTT
TRBV5-1	-	-	TRBJ2-1	CASSLSLQSYNEQFF	TGCGCCAGCAGCTTGAGCTTACAGTCCTACAATGAGCAGTTCTTC
TRBV7-3	TRBD2	-	TRBJ2-3	CASSLLRGVGGTDTQYF	TGTGCCAGCAGCTTACTCCGGGGGGTAGGTGGCACAGATACGCAGTATTTT
TRBV3-1/TRBV3-2	-	-	TRBJ1-1	CASSQDVSVEAFF	TGTGCCAGCAGCCAAGATGTCTCAGTTGAAGCTTTCTTT
TRBV18	TRBD1	-	TRBJ2-5	CASSRPGQGAGETQYF	TGTGCCAGCTCACGACCGGGACAGGGGGCCGGAGAGACCCAGTACTTC
TRBV5-8	-	-	TRBJ1-4	CASSPFTGPVGEKLFF	TGTGCCAGCAGCCCCTTTACAGGGCCGGTTGGTGAAAAACTGTTTTTT
TRBV18	-	-	TRBJ1-3	CASSPEQGSGNTIYF	TGTGCCAGCTCACCCGAACAGGGTTCTGGAAACACCATATATTTT
TRBV7-2	-	few	TRBJ1-6	CASSVGGGDSPLHF	TGTGCCAGCAGCGTAGGGGGGGGTGATTCACCCCTCCACTTT
TRBV14	-	-	TRBJ1-2	CASSQAVNYGYTF	TGTGCCAGCAGCCAAGCAGTAAACTATGGCTACACCTTC
TRBV4-3	-	-	TRBJ1-1	CASSHDSLNTEAFF	TGCGCCAGCAGCCATGACAGTTTGAACACTGAAGCTTTCTTT
TRBV7-2	-	-	TRBJ1-6	CASSWGVWNSPLHF	TGTGCCAGCAGCTGGGGCGTTTGGAATTCACCCCTCCACTTT
TRBV4-3	-	-	TRBJ1-6	CASSQEQGPNSPLHF	TGCGCCAGCAGCCAAGAGCAGGGGCCCAATTCACCCCTCCACTTT
TRBV12-3/TRBV12-4	-	-	TRBJ1-2	CASSGQYYGYTF	TGTGCCAGCAGTGGGCAGTACTATGGCTACACCTTC
TRBV19	TRBD1	-	TRBJ2-1	CASSKRTGGDEQFF	TGTGCCAGTAGTAAGCGGACAGGGGGGGATGAGCAGTTCTTC
TRBV27	-	-	TRBJ2-1	CASSPPNRVNEQFF	TGTGCCAGCAGTCCCCCCAACAGGGTCAATGAGCAGTTCTTC
TRBV28	-	-	TRBJ1-4	CASSYDGATNEKLFF	TGTGCCAGCAGTTACGACGGGGCAACTAATGAAAAACTGTTTTTT
TRBV3-1/TRBV3-2	TRBD2	-	TRBJ2-1	CASSQPPTSGSYNEQFF	TGTGCCAGCAGCCAACCTCCGACTAGCGGGAGCTACAATGAGCAGTTCTTC
TRBV24-1	-	-	TRBJ2-3	CATSDSGATDTQYF	TGTGCCACCAGTGATTCAGGGGCCACAGATACGCAGTATTTT
TRBV28	TRBD1	-	TRBJ2-3	CASSPRGSSAQIQQTTDTQYF	TGTGCCAGCAGTCCCAGGGGGAGTTCAGCACAGATACAACAAACCACAGATACGCAGTATTTT
TRBV2	TRBD1	-	TRBJ1-2	CASSKEDRVYGYTF	TGTGCCAGCAGCAAGGAGGACAGGGTGTATGGCTACACCTTC
TRBV3-1/TRBV3-2	TRBD1	-	TRBJ1-6	CASSQEGTGNSPLHF	TGTGCCAGCAGCCAAGAGGGGACAGGTAATTCACCCCTCCACTTT
TRBV3-1/TRBV3-2	-	once	TRBJ2-1	CASSPGGGPHEQFF	TGTGCCAGCAGTCCTGGGGGGGGCCCCCATGAGCAGTTCTTC
TRBV5-5	TRBD1	-	TRBJ1-2	CASSPGTGGEIGYTF	TGTGCCAGCAGCCCCGGGACAGGGGGTGAGATCGGCTACACCTTC
TRBV19	TRBD1	few	TRBJ2-1	CASSTTGTGDEQFF	TGTGCCAGTAGTACCACCGGGACAGGGGATGAGCAGTTCTTC
TRBV7-2	TRBD2	-	TRBJ2-5	CASSTPGLDAETQYF	TGTGCCAGCAGCACCCCGGGACTAGATGCCGAGACCCAGTACTTC
TRBV4-2	-	-	TRBJ1-4	CASSRSEQVREKLFF	TGTGCCAGCAGCCGATCGGAACAGGTTCGCGAAAAACTGTTTTTT
TRBV6-2/TRBV6-3	-	-	TRBJ1-5	CASSYGRGGSNQPQHF	TGTGCCAGCAGTTACGGGAGGGGGGGAAGCAATCAGCCCCAGCATTTT
TRBV11-3	TRBD1	-	TRBJ2-1	CASSLHSGTGGQNEQFF	TGTGCCAGCAGCTTACACTCCGGAACAGGGGGTCAAAATGAGCAGTTCTTC
TRBV27	TRBD1	-	TRBJ1-6	CASRMTGAPGGPLHF	TGTGCCAGCAGGATGACAGGGGCCCCGGGGGGACCCCTCCACTTT
TRBV28	TRBD2	-	TRBJ2-2	CASRRGGPGELFF	TGTGCCAGCCGTCGGGGGGGGCCCGGGGAGCTGTTTTTT
TRBV7-9	-	-	TRBJ2-1	CASSILAGGNNEQFF	-
TRBV7-9	-	-	TRBJ1-1	CASSFPGSGNTEAFF	TGTGCCAGCAGCTTTCCGGGGTCGGGGAACACTGAAGCTTTCTTT
TRBV9	-	-	TRBJ1-2	CASSVAAGTGLPGGYTF	TGTGCCAGCAGCGTAGCTGCTGGAACAGGGCTGCCGGGGGGCTACACCTTC
TRBV4-3	TRBD1	once	TRBJ2-5	CASSHSPGGATIEETQYF	TGCGCCAGCAGCCATTCTCCAGGGGGCGCAACGATAGAAGAGACCCAGTACTTC